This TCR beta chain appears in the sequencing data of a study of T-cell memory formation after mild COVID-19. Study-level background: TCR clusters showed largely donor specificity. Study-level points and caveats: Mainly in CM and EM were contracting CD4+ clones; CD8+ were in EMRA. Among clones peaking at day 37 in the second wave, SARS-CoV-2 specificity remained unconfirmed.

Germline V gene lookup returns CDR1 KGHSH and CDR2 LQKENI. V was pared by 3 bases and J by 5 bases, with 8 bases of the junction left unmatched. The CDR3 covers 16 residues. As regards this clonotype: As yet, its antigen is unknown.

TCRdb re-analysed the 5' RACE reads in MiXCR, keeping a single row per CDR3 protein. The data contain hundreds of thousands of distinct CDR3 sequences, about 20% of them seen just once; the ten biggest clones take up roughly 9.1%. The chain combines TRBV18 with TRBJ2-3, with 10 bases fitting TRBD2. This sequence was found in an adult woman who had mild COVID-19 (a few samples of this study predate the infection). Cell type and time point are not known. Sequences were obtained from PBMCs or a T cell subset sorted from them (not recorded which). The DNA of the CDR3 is TGTGCCAGCTCACCCCAAGCGGGAGGGCACGGAGATACGCAGTATTTT. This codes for CASSPQAGGHGDTQYF.